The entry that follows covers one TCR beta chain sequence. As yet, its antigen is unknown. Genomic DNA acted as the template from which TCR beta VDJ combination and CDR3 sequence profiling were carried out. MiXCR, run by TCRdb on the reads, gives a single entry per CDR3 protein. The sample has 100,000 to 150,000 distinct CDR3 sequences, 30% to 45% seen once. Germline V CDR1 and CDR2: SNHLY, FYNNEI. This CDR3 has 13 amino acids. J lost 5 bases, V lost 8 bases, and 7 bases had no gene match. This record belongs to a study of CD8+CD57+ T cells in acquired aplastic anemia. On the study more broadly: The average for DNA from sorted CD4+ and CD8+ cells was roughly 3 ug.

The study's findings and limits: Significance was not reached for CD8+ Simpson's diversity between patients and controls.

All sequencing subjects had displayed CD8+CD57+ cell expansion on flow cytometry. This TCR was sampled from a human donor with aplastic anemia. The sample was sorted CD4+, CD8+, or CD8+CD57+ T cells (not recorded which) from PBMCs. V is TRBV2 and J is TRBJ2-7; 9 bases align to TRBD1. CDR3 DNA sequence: TGTGCCAGCGGCCGGGACAGGGCCCACGAGCAGTACTTC. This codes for CASGRDRAHEQYF.